A single sample is the source of the 10 T cell receptor beta chains below, sequenced in a study of identifying expanded T cells in peripheral blood. Clones were read by immunoSEQ multiplex PCR, and TCRdb kept only the in-frame ones, dropping some. The table includes fewer than 85,000 clones, 84% detected once. The sequenced sample consisted of blood. Receptor source: a person aged 18 to 75 in good health.

This chain uses TRBV27 with TRBJ1-3; D is unclear. Germline-derived CDR1 and CDR2 are MNHEY and SMNVEV (reference sequence). Deletions cut 5 bases from V and 4 bases from J, with 6 bases between. The CDR3 has 12 residues. CDR3 loop: CASSGPGNTIYF. Here the CDR3 DNA reads TGTGCCAGCAGTGGCCCCGGAAACACCATATATTTT.

The rearrangement links TRBV7-6 to TRBJ2-1, with 9 bases that match TRBD2. The CDR3 is 16 residues long. CDR1 is SGHVS, CDR2 FNYEAQ, per germline. V was clipped by 1 base and J by 10 bases; unmatched bases: 11. CDR3 in DNA: TGTGCCAGCAGCTTAGGGTTAGCGGGAGCGGCATACGAGCAGTTCTTC. It yields the protein CASSLGLAGAAYEQFF. Looking up the rest from reference TRBV7-6 and TRBJ2-1 gives the full variable domain: GAGVSQSPRYKVTKRGQDVALRCDPISGHVSLYWYRQALGQGPEFLTYFNYEAQQDKSGLPNDRFSAERPEGSISTLTIQRTEQRDSAMYRCASSLGLAGAAYEQFFGPGTRLTVL.

V gene TRBV19 combines with J gene TRBJ1-1; TRBD1 matches 10 bases. The ends lost 6 bases at V and 6 bases at J; junction bases unmatched: 4. The CDR3 is 13 amino acids. CDR1 is LNHDA and CDR2 is SQIVND in the germline V gene (reference sequence). The CDR3: CASSRQGASEAFF. CDR3 nucleotides: TGTGCCAGTAGCAGACAGGGGGCATCTGAAGCTTTCTTT.

The chain joins TRBV7-8 to TRBJ2-2; TRBD2 matches at 9 bases. V dropped 1 base and J dropped 7; count of bases not matched to a gene: 7. Germline V lookup: CDR1 SGHVS, CDR2 FQNEAQ. The CDR3 spans 16 residues. The CDR3 sequence: CASSLGSGSYVGELFF. The DNA for the CDR3 is TGTGCCAGCAGCTTAGGTAGCGGGAGTTATGTCGGGGAGCTGTTTTTT.

Note on this clone: Distinct nucleotide sequences in the sample also encode this CDR3. The chain recombines TRBV7-9 with TRBJ2-3; D is perhaps TRBD2 (6 bases). The CDR3 extends over 15 amino acids. Germline V gene sequence: CDR1 SEHNR, CDR2 FQNEAQ (reference sequence). V lost 1 base to trimming and J lost 0 bases, with 8 bases between them. CDR3 protein: CASSLGGTSTDTQYF. DNA of the CDR3: TGTGCCAGCAGCTTAGGTGGGACTAGCACAGATACGCAGTATTTT.

CDR3: CSVRGQGAGANVLTF. The CDR3 bases are TGCAGCGTCCGGGGACAGGGGGCTGGGGCCAACGTCCTGACTTTC. The chain carries TRBV29-1 and TRBJ2-6, with TRBD1 matching 11 bases. The CDR3 has 15 amino acids. V lost 6 bases to trimming and J lost 2 bases; unmatched junction nucleotides: 3. The germline V gene encodes CDR1 SQVTM and CDR2 ANQGSEA.

This rearrangement joins TRBV7-9 to TRBJ2-5, with D perhaps matching TRBD2 (5 bases). The CDR3 is 14 amino acids. In germline, CDR1 is SEHNR, CDR2 FQNEAQ (reference sequence). V lost 5 bases and J lost 2, with 12 bases in between. CDR3 in DNA: TGTGCCAGCAGCCCCGGACTTGTACAAGAGACCCAGTACTTC. As protein: CASSPGLVQETQYF. The variable domain in full, completed from reference TRBV7-9 and TRBJ2-5, reads DTGVSQNPRHKITKRGQNVTFRCDPISEHNRLYWYRQTLGQGPEFLTYFQNEAQLEKSRLLSDRFSAERPKGSFSTLEIQRTEQGDSAMYLCASSPGLVQETQYFGPGTRLLVL.

The rearrangement uses TRBV28 and TRBJ1-4; 8 bases align to TRBD1. Per the germline V gene, CDR1 is MDHEN and CDR2 is SYDVKM. The ends lost 6 bases at V and 5 bases at J; junction bases unmatched: 2. The CDR3 totals 13 residues. The CDR3 reads CASRRQGNEKLFF. Here the CDR3 DNA reads TGTGCCAGCAGACGACAGGGGAATGAAAAACTGTTTTTT.

This chain connects TRBV28 to TRBJ1-1; D gene uncertain. The length of the CDR3 is 11 residues. Germline-derived CDR1 and CDR2 are MDHEN and SYDVKM. V was cut by 8 bases and J by 0 bases, with 4 bases left in between. The CDR3 reads CASEVNTEAFF. The CDR3 nucleotides read TGTGCCAGCGAGGTGAACACTGAAGCTTTCTTT.

The chain couples TRBV4-1 to TRBJ2-1; 8 bases align to TRBD2. CDR3 length equals 15 residues. Trimming cost V 4 bases and J 7 bases; bases outside gene matches: 9. In germline, CDR1 is MGHRA, CDR2 YSYEKL. The CDR3 DNA reads TGCGCCAGCAGCCCGGTGGGGACTAGGGGGAATGAGCAGTTCTTC. Translated, it gives CASSPVGTRGNEQFF.